Listed below are T cell receptor beta chains from one sample, sequenced in a study of cytomegalovirus exposure and HLA in healthy donors. The method was immunoSEQ multiplex PCR; TCRdb's version includes in-frame clones alone and lacks a portion of them. The sample yields roughly 140,000 clones, around 84% seen once. Sequenced input: PBMCs. The receptors were gathered from a man aged 35-49 years in good health and CMV-seropositive. CDR3s include the opening cysteine and the closing phenylalanine or tryptophan. The order of the fields is CDR3 DNA, CDR3 protein, J gene, D gene, clone size, V gene. A D gene is named only where the DNA matches it firmly. Rows give clone size only sometimes, using once, few, many, or a class for an expanded clone.

TGTGCCACCAGCCCCCAGGGCGGGAAGTCCTACGAGCAGTACTTC	CATSPQGGKSYEQYF	TRBJ2-7	.	few	TRBV15
TGTGCCAGTATCCCCCGGGGCAGGGGCATTAGTGACACTGAAGCTTTCTTT	CASIPRGRGISDTEAFF	TRBJ1-1	.	.	TRBV19
TGTGCCAGCAGCCTCCGGGCGGGAGGGCCGACCGGGGAGCTGTTTTTT	CASSLRAGGPTGELFF	TRBJ2-2	TRBD2	.	TRBV7-2
TGTGCCAGCAGCCCGGATGGGGGAGGTCAGCCCCAGCATTTT	CASSPDGGGQPQHF	TRBJ1-5	.	.	TRBV7-2
TGTGCCAGCAGCCCCCGTATGGGCAGCTCTGGAAACACCATATATTTT	CASSPRMGSSGNTIYF	TRBJ1-3	.	few	TRBV7-6
TGTGCCAGCAGCTTAGGTGGGGGCCAGGGAACTGGGGCCAACGTCCTGACTTTC	CASSLGGGQGTGANVLTF	TRBJ2-6	.	.	TRBV7-2
TGTGCCAGCAGCGCCTTTGACTTACGGGAGCTGTTTTTT	CASSAFDLRELFF	TRBJ2-2	.	.	TRBV9
TGCGCCAGCAGCTTGGGAGGGAGTTACAATGAGCAGTTCTTC	CASSLGGSYNEQFF	TRBJ2-1	.	.	TRBV5-1
TGTGCCAGCAGCCGTAAAGCGAACAGGGATCTGACAGATACGCAGTATTTT	CASSRKANRDLTDTQYF	TRBJ2-3	.	.	TRBV4-2
TGTGCCAGCAGTTCCGGGTTGGGGGGAATCTATGGCTACACCTTC	CASSSGLGGIYGYTF	TRBJ1-2	.	few	TRBV6-5
TGTGCCAGCAGTTTCATGGACAGGGGCTATGGCTACACCTTC	CASSFMDRGYGYTF	TRBJ1-2	TRBD1	.	TRBV27
TGTGCCAGCAGCACCACAGGGTCTCTCTACAATGAGCAGTTCTTC	CASSTTGSLYNEQFF	TRBJ2-1	.	.	TRBV7-9
TGTGCCAGCAGCTCTGGACAGGGGCGTAGAACTGAAGCTTTCTTT	CASSSGQGRRTEAFF	TRBJ1-1	TRBD1	.	TRBV14
TGTGCCAGCAGCTTAATATACAGCTCAACTAATGAAAAACTGTTTTTT	CASSLIYSSTNEKLFF	TRBJ1-4	.	.	TRBV7-9
TGTGCCAGCAGCTCCGACAGCCCTAATCAGTGGCAGCATTTT	CASSSDSPNQWQHF	TRBJ1-5	.	.	TRBV2
TGTGCCAGCAGCTTCGGCAGGCCGGAGCAGTTCTTC	CASSFGRPEQFF	TRBJ2-1	.	.	TRBV7-9
TGTGCCAGCAGTGGGGGGGGCGCCTATGGCTACACCTTC	CASSGGGAYGYTF	TRBJ1-2	.	.	TRBV2
TGTGCCAGCAGTCAGGGTGTCTATGGCTACACCTTC	CASSQGVYGYTF	TRBJ1-2	.	once	TRBV28
TGCAGCGTTGTGGGCAGGGGGCGGGAGACCCAGTACTTC	CSVVGRGRETQYF	TRBJ2-5	TRBD1	once	TRBV29-1
TGTGCCAGCTCGGGACACTACGAGCAGTACTTC	CASSGHYEQYF	TRBJ2-7	.	.	TRBV6-5
TGTGCCAGCAGCGTGGGACAGGGCTCCTACGAGCAGTACTTC	CASSVGQGSYEQYF	TRBJ2-7	TRBD1	.	TRBV5-4
TGTGCCAGCAGTGGAGGCCAAGAACGGAATCAGCCCCAGCATTTT	CASSGGQERNQPQHF	TRBJ1-5	.	.	TRBV6-1
TGTGCCAGGGACTCTAGCGGGAGGTCCGAAAACTACGAGCAGTACTTC	CARDSSGRSENYEQYF	TRBJ2-7	TRBD2	.	TRBV27
TGTGCCAGCAGTTTACAAAGGGGTAGTGGAAACACCATATATTTT	CASSLQRGSGNTIYF	TRBJ1-3	.	.	TRBV28
TGCGCCAGCAGCTTGGGCCGACAGGCCGGCACCGGGGAGCTGTTTTTT	CASSLGRQAGTGELFF	TRBJ2-2	.	once	TRBV5-1
TGTGCCAGCAGCCCCCGACAGGGGTCGCTTACTGAAGCTTTCTTT	CASSPRQGSLTEAFF	TRBJ1-1	TRBD1	.	TRBV9
TGTGCCAGCAGCGGGGGACAGGCCATGAACACTGAAGCTTTCTTT	CASSGGQAMNTEAFF	TRBJ1-1	TRBD1	.	TRBV5-4
TGCGCCAGCAGCCGCATGACAGGGTCCGATACGCAGTATTTT	CASSRMTGSDTQYF	TRBJ2-3	TRBD1	.	TRBV5-1
TGTGCCAGCAGCTTAGGCCAGGCCAATGAGCAGTTCTTC	CASSLGQANEQFF	TRBJ2-1	.	.	TRBV7-2
TGTGCCAGTAGCTTAAACAGCGGGAGCAACACCGGGGAGCTGTTTTTT	CASSLNSGSNTGELFF	TRBJ2-2	TRBD2	.	TRBV19
TGTGCCAGTAGTAGCTCCCGGGACAGCCAAAGAGCTTTCTTT	CASSSSRDSQRAFF	TRBJ1-1	TRBD1	.	TRBV19
TGTGCCAGCAGCTCGGGACAAAACACTGAAGCTTTCTTT	CASSSGQNTEAFF	TRBJ1-1	.	.	TRBV13
TGTGCCAGCAGCTTAGATGGTTGGGGAGCGTCTACCTACGAGCAGTACTTC	CASSLDGWGASTYEQYF	TRBJ2-7	.	.	TRBV13
TGTGCCAGCAGCCCCCTATCAGTTGGGACAGGCCGCTCCTACGAGCAGTACTTC	CASSPLSVGTGRSYEQYF	TRBJ2-7	TRBD1	once	TRBV5-5
TGTGCCACCATGGACAGGGCAAAAAGCAATGAGCAGTTCTTC	CATMDRAKSNEQFF	TRBJ2-1	TRBD1	.	TRBV2
TGTGCCTGGAGCCTAGGACAGGGGGGTCAGCCCCAGCATTTT	CAWSLGQGGQPQHF	TRBJ1-5	TRBD1	few	TRBV30
TGTGCCAGCAGCTTTGCGGATAGCACTGAAGCTTTCTTT	CASSFADSTEAFF	TRBJ1-1	.	few	TRBV7-9